This paragraph covers one TCR beta chain sequence. CDR1 is SNHLY, CDR2 FYNNEI, per germline. The CDR3 spans 14 residues. The ends were cut back, 3 bases at V and 7 bases at J, with 15 bases in the middle. The data derive from a study of T cell responses to AZD1222 COVID-19 vaccine. The assay was immunoSEQ multiplex PCR, and TCRdb's table has in-frame clones only and misses some. The sample carries more than 100,000 clones, about nine tenths recorded once. Specimen: peripheral blood, collected on day 0 of AZD1222 vaccination. This chain links TRBV2 with TRBJ1-2; D not certain. This TCR came from an adult in good health. The CDR3 protein is CASSDPGVRAGYTF. The CDR3 nucleotides are TGTGCCAGCAGTGACCCCGGGGTTCGGGCTGGCTACACCTTC.